This is a list of T cell receptor beta chains from one sample in a study of spatial heterogeneity in lung cancer. Via MiXCR, TCRdb re-called the 5' RACE reads, giving one row per CDR3 protein. The data show just over 75,000 distinct CDR3 sequences, 8% seen once. The sample here was PBMCs, taken at surgery. The receptors derive from a male donor with early-stage non-small cell lung cancer. Both conserved end residues are part of each CDR3. The order of the fields is D gene, J gene, clone size, V gene, CDR3 DNA, CDR3 protein. D genes are given only for firm matches. Not every row has a clone size; where given, it reads once, few, many or a size class.

. TRBJ1-2 . TRBV7-9 TGTGCCAGCAGTTGGTCTGACAGCTACTATGGCTACACCTTC CASSWSDSYYGYTF
TRBD2 TRBJ2-1 many TRBV3-1 TGTGCCAGCAGCCTTGCCGGGACTAGCGGGTCGGAGCAGTTCTTC CASSLAGTSGSEQFF
. TRBJ2-1 many TRBV7-3 TGTGCCAGCAGCTTTCAGGGGACCTATGAGCAGTTCTTC CASSFQGTYEQFF
TRBD1 TRBJ2-7 many TRBV27 TGTGCCAGCAGTTTATCCGGCACAGGGGTCCGCGAGCAGTACTTC CASSLSGTGVREQYF
TRBD1 TRBJ1-5 many TRBV5-1 TGCGCCAGCAGCGCCGGACAGGGAGATCAGCCCCAGCATTTT CASSAGQGDQPQHF
. TRBJ2-7 few TRBV6-2/TRBV6-3 TGTGCCAGCAGTTACATACAGACTCTCGAGCAGTACTTC CASSYIQTLEQYF
. TRBJ1-2 . TRBV12-3/TRBV12-4 TGTGCCAGCAGCCAAGCGGGGGGCAACCTTGGCTACACCTTC CASSQAGGNLGYTF
TRBD1 TRBJ1-1 many TRBV7-9 TGTGCCAGCAGTAGACAGGGACTCAACACTGAAGCTTTCTTT CASSRQGLNTEAFF
. TRBJ2-7 . TRBV6-5 TGTGCCAGCAGTTATCTTTTCCAGGGTAGCTCCTACGAGCAGTACTTC CASSYLFQGSSYEQYF
. TRBJ2-5 few TRBV20-1 TGCAGTGCTAGAGATGGAGAGACCCAGTACTTC CSARDGETQYF